The rows below give T cell receptor beta chains drawn from one sample of a study of T cells in localized non-small cell lung cancer. Some clones are missing from TCRdb's copy, which holds only in-frame ones; the method was immunoSEQ multiplex PCR. The sample shows about 1,500 clones, roughly 25% of them seen only once. This sample comprised lung tumor tissue, obtained before any cancer treatment. These receptors all stem from a woman aged 35-75 years with stage II lung adenocarcinoma. Both conserved end residues are part of each CDR3. Each record gives: D gene, clone size, V gene, J gene, CDR3 DNA, CDR3 protein. The D gene is left open where the match is weak. Expanded clones get a size class; other rows say once, few or many, or leave the size out.

TRBD1	.	TRBV28	TRBJ1-5	TGTGCCAGCAGTTTCCACACAGGGGCTAGCAATCAGCCCCAGCATTTT	CASSFHTGASNQPQHF
TRBD2	few	TRBV11-3	TRBJ2-7	TGTGCCAGCAGCCCGGGACTAGCGGGAGTTAGCGAGCAGTACTTC	CASSPGLAGVSEQYF
.	few	TRBV23-1	TRBJ1-1	TGCGCCAGCAGTCAACCCGGACAGAGACCTATGAACACTGAAGCTTTCTTT	CASSQPGQRPMNTEAFF
.	.	TRBV6-8	TRBJ2-3	TGTGCCAGCAGACGACCGGCCGCAGATACGCAGTATTTT	CASRRPAADTQYF
.	few	TRBV10-2	TRBJ1-1	TGCGCCAGCAGCGACCATGGCCGTAGGGGCACTGAAGCTTTCTTT	CASSDHGRRGTEAFF
.	.	TRBV5-1	TRBJ1-4	TGCGCCAGCAGCCCCCTGGGCAGGTCAACTAATGAAAAACTGTTTTTT	CASSPLGRSTNEKLFF
TRBD2	few	TRBV6-8	TRBJ2-5	TGTGCCAGCAGTTACCCCGAAGGGGAGGGCCGGGAGACCCAGTACTTC	CASSYPEGEGRETQYF
.	.	TRBV18	TRBJ1-3	TGTGCCAGCTCACCACCGACGGCAGACGAAAACACCATATATTTT	CASSPPTADENTIYF
.	few	TRBV9	TRBJ1-2	TGTGCCAGCAGCGTAGATCTCTTCTATGGCTACACCTTC	CASSVDLFYGYTF
.	.	TRBV18	TRBJ2-6	TGTGCCAGCTCACCCGGCTTCTCTGGGGCCAACGTCCTGACTTTC	CASSPGFSGANVLTF
.	once	TRBV18	TRBJ1-4	TGTGCCAGCTCGGGGGACCGGAAGGAAAAACTGTTTTTT	CASSGDRKEKLFF
.	few	TRBV9	TRBJ1-4	TGTGCCAGCAGCGTATCCCGACTTGCAACTAATGAAAAACTGTTTTTT	CASSVSRLATNEKLFF
.	.	TRBV7-6	TRBJ1-5	TGTGCCAGCAGCTCGTGGGCCGAAAATAGCAATCAGCCCCAGCATTTT	CASSSWAENSNQPQHF
TRBD2	.	TRBV18	TRBJ2-1	TGTGCCAGCTCACCCGCGGGGGGGCCCGACAATGAGCAGTTCTTC	CASSPAGGPDNEQFF
TRBD1	.	TRBV9	TRBJ2-7	TGTGCCAGCAGTGAATCTCGGACAGGGGGAAATAGCGAGCAGTACTTC	CASSESRTGGNSEQYF
TRBD1	few	TRBV15	TRBJ1-4	TGTGCCACCAGTCCCGGGACAGGGGAAGAAAAACTGTTTTTT	CATSPGTGEEKLFF
TRBD1	.	TRBV29-1	TRBJ1-1	TGCAGCGTTGAGGGGACAGGGGGAGGTGGATCAGAAGCGGCTTTCTTT	CSVEGTGGGGSEAAFF
TRBD1	.	TRBV19	TRBJ2-1	TGTGCCAGTAGTAAGACAGGGGGTCGCAATGAGCAGTTCTTC	CASSKTGGRNEQFF
.	medium-sized	TRBV1	TRBJ2-5	TGCGCCAGCAGCCCGGAGGGCAGGGCCCCTTCCGGGACCCAGTACTTC	CASSPEGRAPSGTQYF
.	medium-sized	TRBV11-3	TRBJ2-7	TGTGCCAGCAGCTTAGGGGGTGTTCGTTCCTACGAGCAGTACTTC	CASSLGGVRSYEQYF
.	.	TRBV11-3	TRBJ2-1	TGTGCCAGCAGCCAAGGGTCAAGTAGCTCCTACAATGAGCAGTTCTTC	CASSQGSSSSYNEQFF
TRBD1	once	TRBV5-1	TRBJ1-4	TGCGCCAGCAGACCTGGACAGGGGGCGCTGACAAATGAAAAACTGTTTTTT	CASRPGQGALTNEKLFF
.	few	TRBV11-3	TRBJ1-1	TGTGCCAGCAGCTTGGGCACATTGAACACTGAAGCTTTCTTT	CASSLGTLNTEAFF
TRBD1	few	TRBV6-8	TRBJ1-1	TGTGCCAGCAGTGTGACAGGGGTCCACACTGAAGCTTTCTTT	CASSVTGVHTEAFF
.	few	TRBV28	TRBJ2-3	TGTGCCAGCAGTTCACCTCCCCGGGCAGATACGCAGTATTTT	CASSSPPRADTQYF
.	.	TRBV18	TRBJ1-1	TGTGCCAGCTCACCAATCCCCAGAAACACTGAAGCTTTCTTT	CASSPIPRNTEAFF
TRBD1	.	TRBV29-1	TRBJ1-3	TGCAGCGCCGCAGGGACAGATGGAAACACCATATATTTT	CSAAGTDGNTIYF
.	few	TRBV11-3	TRBJ2-5	TGTGCCAGCAGCGGCCGGGACGGGAAAGAGACCCAGTACTTC	CASSGRDGKETQYF
.	large	TRBV6-8	TRBJ1-1	TGTGCCAGCAATGCCCCATTAGGGACTGAAGCTTTCTTT	CASNAPLGTEAFF
TRBD1	.	TRBV5-1	TRBJ1-4	TGCGCCAGCAGCCCCGGACAGGGGGCGGCAATTGAAAAACTGTTTTTT	CASSPGQGAAIEKLFF
.	.	TRBV6-8	TRBJ2-7	TGTGCCAGCAGTTACGGGGGACTCTACGAGCAGTACTTC	CASSYGGLYEQYF
.	.	TRBV10-2	TRBJ1-4	TGCGCCAGCAGTGAGGACAGAGTAAATGAAAAACTGTTTTTT	CASSEDRVNEKLFF
TRBD1	.	TRBV19	TRBJ1-1	TGTGCCAGTAGCCGCCGGACAGGGGAGAGAAGAGGCACTGAAGCTTTCTTT	CASSRRTGERRGTEAFF
.	.	TRBV21-1	TRBJ2-3	TGTGCCAGCAGCCCTGACCACACAGATACGCAGTATTTT	CASSPDHTDTQYF
TRBD1	.	TRBV28	TRBJ1-5	TGTGCCAGCCAGTACAGGGGAAACCAGCCCCAGCATTTT	CASQYRGNQPQHF
TRBD2	few	TRBV11-3	TRBJ2-1	TGTGCCAGCAGCTGGGTGACTAGCGGGAGCGGGTCCTACAATGAGCAGTTCTTC	CASSWVTSGSGSYNEQFF
TRBD1	medium-sized	TRBV4-1	TRBJ1-2	TGCGCCAGCAGCCGGGACCCCGGGACAGGGAGTCTCTTGGGTGGCTACACCTTC	CASSRDPGTGSLLGGYTF
.	few	TRBV15	TRBJ2-7	TGTGCCACCAGCACCTTAGACAGGCCCTACGAGCAGTACTTC	CATSTLDRPYEQYF
TRBD1	few	TRBV11-3	TRBJ1-1	TGTGCCAGCAGCCCGCAGACAGGGGGCTACACTGAAGCTTTCTTT	CASSPQTGGYTEAFF
.	.	TRBV19	TRBJ2-4	TGTGCCAGTAGTGGGGCCAGGCCCCGGGATTTGATTCAGTACTTC	CASSGARPRDLIQYF
.	.	TRBV18	TRBJ2-7	TGTGCCAGCTCACCTACAGGGAGTTACTACGAGCAGTACTTC	CASSPTGSYYEQYF
TRBD1	.	TRBV12-5	TRBJ2-1	TGTGCTAGTGACGGGACAGGACGTCGCACACACTGTGAGCAGTTCTTC	CASDGTGRRTHCEQFF
.	large	TRBV11-3	TRBJ1-6	TGTGCCAGCAGTCTCTCCTCAGATGGGTCACCCCTCCACTTT	CASSLSSDGSPLHF